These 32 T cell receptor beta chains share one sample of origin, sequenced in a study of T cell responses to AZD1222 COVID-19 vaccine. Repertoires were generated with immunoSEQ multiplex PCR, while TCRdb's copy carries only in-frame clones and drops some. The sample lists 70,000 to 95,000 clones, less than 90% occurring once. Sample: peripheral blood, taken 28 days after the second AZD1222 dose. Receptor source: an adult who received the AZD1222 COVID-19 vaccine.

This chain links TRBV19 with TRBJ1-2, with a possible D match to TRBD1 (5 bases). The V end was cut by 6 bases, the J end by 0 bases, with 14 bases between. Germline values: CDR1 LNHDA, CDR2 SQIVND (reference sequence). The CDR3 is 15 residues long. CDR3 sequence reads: CASSSHGASNYGYTF. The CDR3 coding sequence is TGTGCCAGTAGCTCCCATGGGGCCTCTAACTATGGCTACACCTTC.

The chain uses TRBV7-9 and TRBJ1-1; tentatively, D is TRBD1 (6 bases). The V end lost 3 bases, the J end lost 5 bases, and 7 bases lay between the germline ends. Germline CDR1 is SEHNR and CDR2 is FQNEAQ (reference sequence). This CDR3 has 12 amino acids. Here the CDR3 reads CASSFTGTEAFF. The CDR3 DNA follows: TGTGCCAGCAGCTTTACAGGGACTGAAGCTTTCTTT.

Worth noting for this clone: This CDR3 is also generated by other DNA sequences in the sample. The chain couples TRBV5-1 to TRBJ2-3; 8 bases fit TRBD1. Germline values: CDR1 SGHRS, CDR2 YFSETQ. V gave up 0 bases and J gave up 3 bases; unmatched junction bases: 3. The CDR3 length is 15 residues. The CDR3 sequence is CASSLDRGRTDTQYF. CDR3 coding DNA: TGCGCCAGCAGCTTGGACAGGGGGAGAACAGATACGCAGTATTTT.

CDR3 region: CASSRNRANYGYTF. CDR3 nucleotide sequence: TGTGCCAGCAGTAGGAACAGAGCTAACTATGGCTACACCTTC. The V call is TRBV2, the J call TRBJ1-2; D is undetermined. The CDR3 consists of 14 residues. Germline-derived CDR1 and CDR2 are SNHLY and FYNNEI. V lost 5 bases, J lost 0 bases, and 10 bases lay in between.

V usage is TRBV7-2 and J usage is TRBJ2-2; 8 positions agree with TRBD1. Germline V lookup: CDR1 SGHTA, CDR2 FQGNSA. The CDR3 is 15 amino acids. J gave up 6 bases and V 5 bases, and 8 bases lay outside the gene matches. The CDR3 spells CASSIQGGEAGELFF. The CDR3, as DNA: TGTGCCAGCAGCATACAGGGGGGCGAGGCCGGGGAGCTGTTTTTT.

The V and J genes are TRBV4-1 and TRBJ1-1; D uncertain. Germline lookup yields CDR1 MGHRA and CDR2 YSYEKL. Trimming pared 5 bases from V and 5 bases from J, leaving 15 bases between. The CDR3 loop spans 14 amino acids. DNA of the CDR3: TGCGCCAGCAGCGGGCAAGCGGGGAGGACTGAAGCTTTCTTT. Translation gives CASSGQAGRTEAFF.

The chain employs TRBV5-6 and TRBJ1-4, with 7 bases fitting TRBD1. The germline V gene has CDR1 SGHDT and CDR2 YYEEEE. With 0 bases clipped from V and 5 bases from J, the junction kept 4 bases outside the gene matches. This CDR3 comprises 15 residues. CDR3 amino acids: CASSLGGTANEKLFF. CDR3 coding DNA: TGTGCCAGCAGCTTGGGAGGGACAGCAAATGAAAAACTGTTTTTT.

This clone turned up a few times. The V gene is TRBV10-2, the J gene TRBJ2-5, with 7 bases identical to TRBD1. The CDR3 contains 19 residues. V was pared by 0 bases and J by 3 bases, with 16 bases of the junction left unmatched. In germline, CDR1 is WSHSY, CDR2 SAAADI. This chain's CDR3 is CASSESPLRKGAQEETQYF. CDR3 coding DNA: TGCGCCAGCAGTGAGTCACCTCTCCGGAAGGGGGCTCAGGAAGAGACCCAGTACTTC.

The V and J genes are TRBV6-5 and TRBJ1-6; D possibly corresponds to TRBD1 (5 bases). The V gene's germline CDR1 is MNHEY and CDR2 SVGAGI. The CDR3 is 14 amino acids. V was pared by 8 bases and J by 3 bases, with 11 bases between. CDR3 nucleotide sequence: TGTGCCAGCGGGGGACTAATCTATAATTCACCCCTCCACTTT. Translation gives CASGGLIYNSPLHF.

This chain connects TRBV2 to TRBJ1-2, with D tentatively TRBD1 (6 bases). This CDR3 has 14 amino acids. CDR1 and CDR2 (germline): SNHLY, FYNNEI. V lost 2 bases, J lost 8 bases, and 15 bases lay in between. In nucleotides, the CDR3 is TGTGCCAGCAGTGAAAGGGGGGCGGTTTACGGCTACACCTTC. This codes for CASSERGAVYGYTF.

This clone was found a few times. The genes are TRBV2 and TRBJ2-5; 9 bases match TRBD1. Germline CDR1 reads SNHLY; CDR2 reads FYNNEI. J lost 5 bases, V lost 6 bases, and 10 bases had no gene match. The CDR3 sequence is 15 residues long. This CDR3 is CASRGGTGLLETQYF. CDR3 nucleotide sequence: TGTGCCAGCAGGGGGGGGACAGGGCTGTTGGAGACCCAGTACTTC.

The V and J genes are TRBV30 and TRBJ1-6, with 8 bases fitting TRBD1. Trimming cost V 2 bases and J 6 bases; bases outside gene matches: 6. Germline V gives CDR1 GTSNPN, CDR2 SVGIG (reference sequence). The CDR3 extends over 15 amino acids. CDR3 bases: TGTGCCTGGAGTACAGGGGGTATCGGTAATTCACCCCTCCACTTT. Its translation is CAWSTGGIGNSPLHF.

The DNA for the CDR3 is TGTGCCAGCACCGTGGGAGATCAGCCCCAGCATTTT. Amino acids: CASTVGDQPQHF. The chain carries TRBV28 and TRBJ1-5, with D unclear. The CDR3 loop spans 12 amino acids. CDR1 is MDHEN and CDR2 is SYDVKM in the germline V gene. Trimming removed 7 bases at V and 5 bases at J, with 9 bases between.

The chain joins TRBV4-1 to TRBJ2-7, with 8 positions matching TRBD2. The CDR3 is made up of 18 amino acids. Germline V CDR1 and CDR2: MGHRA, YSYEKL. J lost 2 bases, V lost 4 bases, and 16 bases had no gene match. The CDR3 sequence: CASSPRSGLAGSTYEQYF. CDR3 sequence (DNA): TGCGCCAGCAGCCCAAGATCTGGGCTAGCGGGCTCTACCTACGAGCAGTACTTC.

CDR3: CASRGVSLGGPQHF. The CDR3 nucleotides read TGTGCCAGCAGGGGAGTATCGCTCGGCGGGCCCCAGCATTTT. The rearrangement joins TRBV2 to TRBJ1-5; D is uncertain. This CDR3 contains 14 residues. The germline CDR1 and CDR2 sequences are SNHLY and FYNNEI. The germline V and J ends were trimmed by 6 bases and 9 bases, with 18 bases remaining between them.

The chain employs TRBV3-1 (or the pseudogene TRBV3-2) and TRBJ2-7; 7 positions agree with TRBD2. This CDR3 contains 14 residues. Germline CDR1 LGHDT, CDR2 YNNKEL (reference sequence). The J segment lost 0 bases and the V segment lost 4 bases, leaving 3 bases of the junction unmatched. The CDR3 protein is CASSPAGSSYEQYF. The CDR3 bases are TGTGCCAGCAGCCCAGCGGGGAGCTCCTACGAGCAGTACTTC.

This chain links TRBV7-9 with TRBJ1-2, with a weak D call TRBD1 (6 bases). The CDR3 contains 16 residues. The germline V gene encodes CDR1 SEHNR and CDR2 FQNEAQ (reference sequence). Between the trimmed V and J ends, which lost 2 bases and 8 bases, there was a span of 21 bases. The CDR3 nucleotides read TGTGCCAGCAGCTTACTGCCAGGCCGAGGGGGTGGCGGCTACACCTTC. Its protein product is CASSLLPGRGGGGYTF.

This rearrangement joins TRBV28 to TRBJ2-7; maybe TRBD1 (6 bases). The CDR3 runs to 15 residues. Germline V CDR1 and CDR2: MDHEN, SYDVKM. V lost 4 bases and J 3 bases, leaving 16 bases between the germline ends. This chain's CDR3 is CASSSDSGGIYEQYF. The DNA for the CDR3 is TGTGCCAGCAGTTCGGACAGTGGCGGAATCTACGAGCAGTACTTC.

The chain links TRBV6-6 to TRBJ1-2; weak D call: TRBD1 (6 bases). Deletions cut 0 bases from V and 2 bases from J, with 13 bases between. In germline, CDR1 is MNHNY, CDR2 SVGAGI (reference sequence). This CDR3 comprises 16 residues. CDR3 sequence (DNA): TGTGCCAGCAGTTACTCGGGGGGGACATTAAACTATGGCTACACCTTC. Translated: CASSYSGGTLNYGYTF.

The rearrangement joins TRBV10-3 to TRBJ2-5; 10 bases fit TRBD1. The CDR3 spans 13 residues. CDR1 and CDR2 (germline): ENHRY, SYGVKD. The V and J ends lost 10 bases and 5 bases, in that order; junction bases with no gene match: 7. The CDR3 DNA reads TGTGCCACTAGGGACAGGGGCTGGGAGACCCAGTACTTC. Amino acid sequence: CATRDRGWETQYF.

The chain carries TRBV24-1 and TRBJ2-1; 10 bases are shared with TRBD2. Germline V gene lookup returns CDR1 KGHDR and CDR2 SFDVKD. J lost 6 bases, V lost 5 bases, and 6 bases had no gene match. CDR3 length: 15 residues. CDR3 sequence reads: CATSAASGGLNEQFF. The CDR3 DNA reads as TGTGCCACCAGTGCCGCTAGCGGGGGCCTCAATGAGCAGTTCTTC.

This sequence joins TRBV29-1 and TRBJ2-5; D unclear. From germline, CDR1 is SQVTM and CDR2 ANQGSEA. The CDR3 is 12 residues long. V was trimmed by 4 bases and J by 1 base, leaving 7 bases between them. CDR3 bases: TGCAGCGTTGGTGGGCTCCAAGAGACCCAGTACTTC. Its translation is CSVGGLQETQYF.

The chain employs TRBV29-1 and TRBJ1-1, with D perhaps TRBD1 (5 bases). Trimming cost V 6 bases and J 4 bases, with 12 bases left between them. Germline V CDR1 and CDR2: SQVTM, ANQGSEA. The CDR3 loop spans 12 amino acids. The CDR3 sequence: CSVGFTGTEAFF. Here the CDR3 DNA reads TGCAGCGTCGGATTCACAGGCACTGAAGCTTTCTTT.

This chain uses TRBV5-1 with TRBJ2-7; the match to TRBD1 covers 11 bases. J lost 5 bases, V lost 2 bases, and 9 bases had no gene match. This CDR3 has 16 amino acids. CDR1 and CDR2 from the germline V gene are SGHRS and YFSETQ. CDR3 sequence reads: CASSLRMGQGGNEQYF. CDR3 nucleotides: TGCGCCAGCAGCTTACGTATGGGACAGGGGGGAAACGAGCAGTACTTC.

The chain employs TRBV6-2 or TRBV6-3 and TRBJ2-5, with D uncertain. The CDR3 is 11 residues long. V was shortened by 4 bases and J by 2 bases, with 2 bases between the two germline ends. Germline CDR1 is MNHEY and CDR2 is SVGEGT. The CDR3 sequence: CASSSQETQYF. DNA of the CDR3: TGTGCCAGCAGTTCTCAAGAGACCCAGTACTTC.

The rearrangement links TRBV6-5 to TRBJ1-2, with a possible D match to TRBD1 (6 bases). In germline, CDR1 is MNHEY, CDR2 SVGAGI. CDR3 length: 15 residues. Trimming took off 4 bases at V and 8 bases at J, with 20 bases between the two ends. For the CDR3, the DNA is TGTGCCAGCAGTTCTCTTGACAGGCCCTTATGGGGCTACACCTTC. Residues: CASSSLDRPLWGYTF.

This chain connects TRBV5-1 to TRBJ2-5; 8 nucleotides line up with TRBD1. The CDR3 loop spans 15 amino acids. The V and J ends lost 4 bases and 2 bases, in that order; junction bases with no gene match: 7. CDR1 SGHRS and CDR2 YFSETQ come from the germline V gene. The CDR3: CASSTVTGVQETQYF. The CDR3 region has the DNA TGCGCCAGCAGCACAGTGACAGGGGTACAAGAGACCCAGTACTTC. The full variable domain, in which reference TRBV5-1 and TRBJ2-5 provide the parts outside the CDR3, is KAGVTQTPRYLIKTRGQQVTLSCSPISGHRSVSWYQQTPGQGLQFLFEYFSETQRNKGNFPGRFSGRQFSNSRSEMNVSTLELGDSALYLCASSTVTGVQETQYFGPGTRLLVL.

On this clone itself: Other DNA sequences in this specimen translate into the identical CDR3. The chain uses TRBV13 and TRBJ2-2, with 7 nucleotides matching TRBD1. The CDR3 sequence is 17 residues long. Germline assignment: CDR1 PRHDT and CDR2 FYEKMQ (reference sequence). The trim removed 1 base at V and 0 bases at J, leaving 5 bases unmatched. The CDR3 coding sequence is TGTGCCAGCAGCTTAGTCCACAGGGGCGCGAACACCGGGGAGCTGTTTTTT. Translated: CASSLVHRGANTGELFF.

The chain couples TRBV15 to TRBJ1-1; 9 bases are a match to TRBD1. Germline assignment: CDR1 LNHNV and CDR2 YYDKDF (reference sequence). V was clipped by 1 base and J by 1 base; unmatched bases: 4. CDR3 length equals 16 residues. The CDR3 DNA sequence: TGTGCCACCAGCAGAGGACAGGGGGAGGGGAACACTGAAGCTTTCTTT. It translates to CATSRGQGEGNTEAFF.

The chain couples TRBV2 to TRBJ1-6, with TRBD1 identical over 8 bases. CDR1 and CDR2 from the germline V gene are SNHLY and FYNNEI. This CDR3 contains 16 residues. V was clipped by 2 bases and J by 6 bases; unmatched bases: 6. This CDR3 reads CASSELGQAGNSPLHF. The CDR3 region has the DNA TGTGCCAGCAGTGAATTGGGACAGGCTGGTAATTCACCCCTCCACTTT.

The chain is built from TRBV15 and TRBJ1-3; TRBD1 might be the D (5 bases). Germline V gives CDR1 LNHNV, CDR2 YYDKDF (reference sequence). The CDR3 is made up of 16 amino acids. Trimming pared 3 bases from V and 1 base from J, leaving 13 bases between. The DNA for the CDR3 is TGTGCCACCAGCAGGATCGGAGGGGTATCTGGAAACACCATATATTTT. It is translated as CATSRIGGVSGNTIYF.

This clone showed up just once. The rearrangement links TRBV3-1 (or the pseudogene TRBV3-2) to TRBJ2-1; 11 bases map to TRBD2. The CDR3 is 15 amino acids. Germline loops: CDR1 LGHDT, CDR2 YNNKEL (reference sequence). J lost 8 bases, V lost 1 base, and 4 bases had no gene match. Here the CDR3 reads CASSQGSGGAYEQFF. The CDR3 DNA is TGTGCCAGCAGCCAAGGTAGCGGGGGGGCCTATGAGCAGTTCTTC.